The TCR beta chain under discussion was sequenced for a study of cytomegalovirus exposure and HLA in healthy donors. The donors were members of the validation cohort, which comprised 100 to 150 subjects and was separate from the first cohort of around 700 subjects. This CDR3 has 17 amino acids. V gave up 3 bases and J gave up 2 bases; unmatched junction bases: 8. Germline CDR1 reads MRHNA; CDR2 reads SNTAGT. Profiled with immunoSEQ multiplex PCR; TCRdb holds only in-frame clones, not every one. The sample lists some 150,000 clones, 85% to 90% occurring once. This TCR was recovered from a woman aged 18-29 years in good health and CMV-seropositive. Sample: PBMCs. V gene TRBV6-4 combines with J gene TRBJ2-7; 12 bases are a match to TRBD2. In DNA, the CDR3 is TGTGCCAGCAGTGATGCTAGCGGGAGGGCCACCGCCTACGAGCAGTACTTC. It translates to CASSDASGRATAYEQYF.